The subject of this entry is one T cell receptor beta chain. What it binds is unknown. This record belongs to a study of monozygotic twins with inflammatory bowel disease. Study results and limitations: Cells of different T cell subtypes could not be told apart.

TCRdb reprocessed the 5' RACE reads and reports one entry per CDR3 protein, with no DNA. Recorded here are around 370,000 distinct CDR3 sequences; the top ten clones represent approximately 2.4%. The CDR3 has 13 residues. The clonotype was recovered from a human donor with ulcerative colitis or Crohn's disease, or a healthy co-twin of an affected twin (not recorded which). Sequencing was carried out using blood. The chain has TRBV12-3 or TRBV12-4 and TRBJ2-3. The chain's CDR3 is CASSLAILDTQYF.